The TCR beta chain described here comes from a study of spatial heterogeneity in lung cancer. Background on the study: Raw reads showed each unique TCR and UMI combination turning up more than ten times on average. Whole-study findings and limits: Ubiquitous expanded tumor TCRs showed up in blood more at resection than follow-up.

Sample time point: sample taken at primary tumor resection. Researchers sequenced whole RNA taken from tumor, nontumor lung or frozen PBMC without sorting. Between the trimmed V and J ends, which lost 8 bases and 0 bases, there was a span of 16 bases. CDR3 size: 15 residues. The germline V gene has CDR1 LNHDA and CDR2 SQIVND (reference sequence). This clonotype was seen more than once but under ten times. Its target is not known. Every TCR cDNA molecule bore its own unique molecular identifier. MiXCR, run by TCRdb on the 5' RACE reads, gives a single entry per CDR3 protein. The sample lists around 50,000 distinct CDR3 sequences, roughly 7.6% occurring once.

The receptor was derived from a female donor with early-stage non-small cell lung cancer. The V gene is TRBV19, the J gene TRBJ1-1; D not resolved. This specimen consisted of PBMCs, obtained at surgery. CDR3 coding DNA: TGTGCCAGTTACCACCATAGGACCGTGAACACTGAAGCTTTCTTT. This translates into CASYHHRTVNTEAFF.